This entry concerns a single TCR beta chain. This sample was included in a study of patients and donors after allogeneic stem cell transplantation. The CDR3 is made up of 14 amino acids. V was shortened by 0 bases and J by 3 bases, with 9 bases between the two germline ends. Germline CDR1 is ENHRY and CDR2 is SYGVKD. TCRdb reanalysed the RT-PCR reads using MiXCR and keeps one entry per CDR3 protein. The data contain about a million distinct CDR3 sequences, more than 15% of them seen just once; the ten biggest clones take up roughly 6%. The chain recombines TRBV10-3 with TRBJ2-7; D call uncertain. This clonotype was obtained from a human donor who was either an allogeneic HSCT recipient or a stem cell or donor lymphocyte infusion donor (not recorded which). It is not recorded whose cells these are; they may come from a transplant donor. Sequenced input: blood, either unsorted or a sorted T cell fraction (not recorded which). CDR3: CAISESRTDYEQYF. CDR3 in DNA: TGTGCCATCAGTGAGTCGAGGACCGACTACGAGCAGTACTTC.